Described below is a single T cell receptor beta chain sequence and its context. Its antigen is undetermined. Some clones are missing from TCRdb's copy, which holds only in-frame ones; the method was immunoSEQ multiplex PCR. This sample has 3,800 or so clones, with over 55% found just once. CFSE-labeled sorted T cells met regulatory or mature dendritic cells for around five days. Per the germline V gene, CDR1 is LGHNA and CDR2 is YSLEER. This CDR3 spans 17 amino acids. The J segment lost 2 bases and the V segment lost 0 bases, leaving 6 bases of the junction unmatched. The record originates from a study of regulatory dendritic cells for organ transplantation. For the study at large: On day 6, the dendritic cells were exposed to LPS. Study outcomes and limitations: Regulatory dendritic cells appeared to expand memory CD8+ clones less than mature ones.

The chain joins TRBV4-3 to TRBJ2-1; 8 bases align to TRBD2. The receptor was derived from a human donor in good health. The sequenced sample was memory CD8+ T cells from blood cultured with dendritic cells. Subset here: CD45RO+ memory T cells. CDR3 sequence reads: CASSQDTEAGAYNEQFF. The CDR3 DNA sequence: TGCGCCAGCAGCCAAGACACAGAAGCGGGGGCCTACAATGAGCAGTTCTTC.